The TCR beta chain under discussion was sequenced for a study of T cell repertoires in cytomegalovirus infection. TCRdb analysed the reads with MiXCR anew, one entry per CDR3 protein. The sample shows about 190,000 distinct CDR3 sequences, about 28% of them seen only once. Sequenced sample: PBMCs. The receptor comes from a human donor in good health (CMV status not recorded). Some clones in this sample may be carry-over from other donors' samples.

CDR3 loop: CASSLGEGPEKLFF. Written as DNA, the CDR3 is TGTGCCAGCAGCTTAGGGGAAGGGCCTGAAAAACTGTTTTTT. The rearrangement links TRBV7-4 to TRBJ1-4, with unresolved D. CDR3 size: 14 residues. CDR1 is SGHVT and CDR2 is SQSDAQ in the germline V gene. V dropped 1 base and J dropped 7 bases, with 10 bases sitting between them.